Shown below are 20 T cell receptor beta chains from a single sample sequenced in a study of somatic mutations in cytotoxic T cells in rheumatoid arthritis. The assay was immunoSEQ multiplex PCR, and TCRdb's table has in-frame clones only and misses some. The data hold 15,000 to 20,000 clones, with 73% observed a single time. Specimen: CD8+ T cells sorted from blood. The receptors were gathered from a woman aged 60-70 years in good health.

V and J are TRBV28 and TRBJ1-2; 10 bases fit TRBD1. J was trimmed by 1 base and V by 4 bases; bases with no gene match: 15. The CDR3 is 19 residues long. The germline V gene encodes CDR1 MDHEN and CDR2 SYDVKM. CDR3 region: CASSSPRLDRGPLNYGYTF. CDR3 nucleotide sequence: TGTGCCAGCAGTTCTCCCCGTCTCGACAGGGGGCCCCTTAACTATGGCTACACCTTC.

The CDR3 DNA is TGTGCCAGCAGCGTAGGAGGGCACCTAGCCAAAAACATTCAGTACTTC. Translating it yields CASSVGGHLAKNIQYF. The V call is TRBV9, the J call TRBJ2-4; tentative D call: TRBD2 (5 bases). The CDR3 sequence is 16 residues long. The germline V gene encodes CDR1 SGDLS and CDR2 YYNGEE. Trimming removed 0 bases from V and 0 bases from J, with 10 bases in between. The variable domain in full, completed from reference TRBV9 and TRBJ2-4, reads DSGVTQTPKHLITATGQRVTLRCSPRSGDLSVYWYQQSLDQGLQFLIQYYNGEERAKGNILERFSAQQFPDLHSELNLSSLELGDSALYFCASSVGGHLAKNIQYFGAGTRLSVL.

This chain joins TRBV18 and TRBJ2-7, with D uncertain. Germline V CDR1 and CDR2: KGHSH, LQKENI. Trimming removed 3 bases at V and 3 bases at J, with 9 bases between. The CDR3 is 13 amino acids. CDR3 sequence reads: CASSPGSGYEQYF. CDR3 nucleotide sequence: TGTGCCAGCTCACCGGGGTCAGGCTACGAGCAGTACTTC.

This rearrangement joins TRBV29-1 to TRBJ2-7; 8 positions match TRBD1. The CDR3 totals 13 residues. Germline V gene data show CDR1 as SQVTM and CDR2 as ANQGSEA. V lost 2 bases and J lost 4; bases outside the gene matches: 4. The CDR3 nucleotides are TGCAGCGTTGAACAGGGGGCAGGTTACGAGCAGTACTTC. Protein product: CSVEQGAGYEQYF.

V and J are TRBV6-4 and TRBJ2-3; 8 bases map to TRBD2. The J segment lost 4 bases and the V segment lost 5 bases, leaving 11 bases of the junction unmatched. From germline, CDR1 is MRHNA and CDR2 SNTAGT. CDR3 length: 16 amino acids. CDR3 region: CASSPRTSSGADTQYF. CDR3 sequence (DNA): TGTGCCAGCAGTCCTAGGACTAGCTCGGGGGCAGATACGCAGTATTTT.

J is TRBJ1-1 and V is TRBV4-1; no reliable D call. The CDR3 runs to 13 residues. Deletions cut 0 bases from V and 7 bases from J, with 9 bases between. The germline CDR1 and CDR2 sequences are MGHRA and YSYEKL. DNA of the CDR3: TGCGCCAGCAGCCAAGATAGGGCGGTTGAAGCTTTCTTT. Amino acid sequence: CASSQDRAVEAFF.

The chain has TRBV10-3 and TRBJ2-7, with 12 bases aligning to TRBD1. V dropped 3 bases and J dropped 6; count of bases not matched to a gene: 6. There are 15 residues in the CDR3. Germline assignment: CDR1 ENHRY and CDR2 SYGVKD. The CDR3 here is CAISEGTGGLGEQYF. The DNA of the CDR3 is TGTGCCATCAGTGAAGGGACAGGGGGCTTAGGCGAGCAGTACTTC.

The chain joins TRBV4-2 to TRBJ1-5, with D perhaps matching TRBD1 (5 bases). There are 18 residues in the CDR3. CDR1 is LGHNA, CDR2 YNFKEQ, per germline. Trimming removed 2 bases at V and 4 bases at J, with 21 bases between. In DNA form, the CDR3 reads TGTGCCAGCAGCCAACATCCCCGGCAAATTTGGGGGAATCAGCCCCAGCATTTT. Its protein product is CASSQHPRQIWGNQPQHF.

As for this clone: Other DNA variants within this sample encode the same CDR3. The CDR3 spells CASSPSGSPYNEQFF. CDR3 DNA sequence: TGTGCCAGCAGCCCGAGCGGGAGTCCCTACAATGAGCAGTTCTTC. The chain links TRBV7-9 to TRBJ2-1; 8 bases align to TRBD2. The CDR3 contains 15 residues. The V and J ends lost 5 bases and 2 bases, in that order; junction bases with no gene match: 5. CDR1 and CDR2 (germline): SEHNR, FQNEAQ (reference sequence).

This clone was picked up one time. The chain joins TRBV18 to TRBJ1-1; weak D call: TRBD1 (5 bases). V lost 4 bases and J 2 bases, leaving 17 bases between the germline ends. The CDR3 extends over 16 amino acids. Per germline, CDR1 KGHSH and CDR2 LQKENI. CDR3 in amino acids: CASSLTPDISNTEAFF. CDR3 sequence (DNA): TGTGCCAGCTCACTCACCCCGGACATATCCAACACTGAAGCTTTCTTT.

J is TRBJ1-2 and V is TRBV4-1; TRBD1 matches at 7 bases. Germline V gene lookup returns CDR1 MGHRA and CDR2 YSYEKL. Trimming at V came to 3 bases and at J to 5 bases, leaving 12 bases not matched to a gene. The CDR3 is 16 amino acids. The DNA of the CDR3 is TGCGCCAGCAGCCACGACCACGGGACAGAGCTTTATGGCTACACCTTC. Amino acids: CASSHDHGTELYGYTF.

The genes are TRBV6-1 and TRBJ2-7; 9 bases line up with TRBD2. This CDR3 has 14 amino acids. CDR1 and CDR2 (germline): MNHNS, SASEGT. The trim removed 9 bases at V and 4 bases at J, leaving 10 bases unmatched. The CDR3 DNA reads as TGTGCCAGTGGGGATTTAGCGGGGGATTACGAGCAGTACTTC. It is translated as CASGDLAGDYEQYF.

The chain carries TRBV7-9 and TRBJ2-1; D not resolved. The V gene's germline CDR1 is SEHNR and CDR2 FQNEAQ (reference sequence). The ends were cut back, 3 bases at V and 0 bases at J, with 18 bases in the middle. The CDR3 sequence is 18 residues long. The CDR3 is CASSFLRTDVSSYNEQFF. CDR3 coding DNA: TGTGCCAGCAGCTTTCTTAGGACCGACGTGAGCTCCTACAATGAGCAGTTCTTC.

In its sample, this clone was seen a few times. The genes are TRBV6-1 and TRBJ2-7; 8 positions agree with TRBD2. There are 14 residues in the CDR3. The germline V gene has CDR1 MNHNS and CDR2 SASEGT. With V trimmed by 4 bases and J by 6 bases, 8 bases remained unmatched. For the CDR3, the DNA is TGTGCCAGCAGTGTGAGCGGGAGCTTCAGCGAGCAGTACTTC. It translates to CASSVSGSFSEQYF.

The chain carries TRBV7-9 and TRBJ1-1, with 9 bases identical to TRBD1. The trim removed 6 bases at V and 4 bases at J, leaving 6 bases unmatched. The V gene's germline CDR1 is SEHNR and CDR2 FQNEAQ (reference sequence). The CDR3 spans 14 residues. CDR3 DNA: TGTGCCAGCAGACAGGGGGCCTTGGGCACTGAAGCTTTCTTT. Protein: CASRQGALGTEAFF.

The rearrangement uses TRBV29-1 and TRBJ2-2; tentatively, D is TRBD1 (6 bases). The CDR3 totals 13 residues. Germline V gene lookup returns CDR1 SQVTM and CDR2 ANQGSEA. V lost 7 bases, J lost 1 base, and 10 bases lay in between. The CDR3 region is CSATGQNTGELFF. In DNA, the CDR3 is TGCAGCGCTACGGGACAGAACACCGGGGAGCTGTTTTTT.

This chain joins TRBV30 and TRBJ2-2; D may correspond to TRBD1 or TRBD2 (5 bases each). V lost 2 bases and J 6 bases, leaving 25 bases between the germline ends. This CDR3 is 18 amino acids long. Germline V gene lookup returns CDR1 GTSNPN and CDR2 SVGIG (reference sequence). CDR3 region: CAWSKRTQIGGSAGELFF. The CDR3 region has the DNA TGTGCCTGGAGTAAGCGGACCCAGATTGGGGGAAGCGCCGGGGAGCTGTTTTTT.

The chain joins TRBV6-5 to TRBJ1-3; D call uncertain. V was pared by 6 bases and J by 1 base, with 10 bases between. Germline V lookup: CDR1 MNHEY, CDR2 SVGAGI. The CDR3 loop spans 14 amino acids. CDR3 nucleotide sequence: TGTGCCAGCAGGGCGGCATTTTCTGGAAACACCATATATTTT. This sequence encodes CASRAAFSGNTIYF.

The V call is TRBV6-1, the J call TRBJ1-4; 9 nucleotides align to TRBD1. The CDR3 spans 14 residues. The ends lost 5 bases at V and 8 bases at J; junction bases unmatched: 6. Germline assignment: CDR1 MNHNS and CDR2 SASEGT. The CDR3 DNA reads TGTGCCAGCAGTACGGGACAGGGCAGCGAAAAACTGTTTTTT. It codes for CASSTGQGSEKLFF.

Here the CDR3 DNA reads TGTGCCAGCAGGGACAGGGGGTCCCACGAGCAGTACTTC. It specifies CASRDRGSHEQYF. The rearrangement links TRBV2 to TRBJ2-7, with 10 nucleotides matching TRBD1. V dropped 6 bases and J dropped 5; count of bases not matched to a gene: 4. Germline V gene sequence: CDR1 SNHLY, CDR2 FYNNEI. The CDR3 has 13 amino acids.